Below, 20 T cell receptor beta chains from the same sample are listed, as sequenced in a study of shared clonotypes between healthy human individuals. The data were produced by immunoSEQ multiplex PCR, yet TCRdb's version contains in-frame clones alone and is incomplete. The table records about 580,000 clones, roughly 98% of them present only once. Selected positively for CCR7 and CD45RO-negative, naive CD8 cells excluded terminally differentiated effector memory CD45RA+ cells. Material: naive CD8+ T cells sorted from blood. Source of these receptors: a man aged 25 to 40 in good health.

The chain's CDR3 is CASRLAGGPGDTQYF. The CDR3 DNA reads as TGCGCCAGCAGGCTAGCGGGAGGGCCGGGAGATACGCAGTATTTT. This rearrangement joins TRBV10-1 to TRBJ2-3; 12 bases are shared with TRBD2. The CDR3 totals 15 residues. The junction had 6 bases not matched to a gene; V was cut back by 6 bases and J by 5 bases. CDR1 WNHNN and CDR2 SYGVQD come from the germline V gene (reference sequence).

J is TRBJ2-1 and V is TRBV7-8, with no clear D. The CDR3 consists of 14 residues. The ends were cut back, 2 bases at V and 2 bases at J, with 7 bases in the middle. Germline V lookup: CDR1 SGHVS, CDR2 FQNEAQ. CDR3 in DNA: TGTGCCAGCAGCTTATGGCGGACCTACAATGAGCAGTTCTTC. Protein sequence: CASSLWRTYNEQFF.

The genes are TRBV29-1 and TRBJ2-5; 10 bases align to TRBD1. The germline V gene encodes CDR1 SQVTM and CDR2 ANQGSEA. Losses at the gene ends were 6 bases for V and 5 bases for J; bases not matched to a gene: 6. The CDR3 extends over 13 amino acids. Here the CDR3 reads CSVAWTGGETQYF. The CDR3, as DNA: TGCAGCGTCGCTTGGACAGGGGGGGAGACCCAGTACTTC. Based on the CDR3 plus reference TRBV29-1 and TRBJ2-5, the full variable domain is SAVISQKPSRDICQRGTSLTIQCQVDSQVTMMFWYRQQPGQSLTLIATANQGSEATYESGFVIDKFPISRPNLTFSTLTVSNMSPEDSSIYLCSVAWTGGETQYFGPGTRLLVL.

The chain combines TRBV7-2 with TRBJ2-3, with D perhaps matching TRBD1 (7 bases). V lost 0 bases and J 1 base, leaving 11 bases between the germline ends. Germline V CDR1 and CDR2: SGHTA, FQGNSA. The CDR3 runs 16 residues. The CDR3 nucleotides are TGTGCCAGCAGCTTAGCAGGGGGCGGGGGCACAGATACGCAGTATTTT. Translating it yields CASSLAGGGGTDTQYF.

V gene TRBV28 combines with J gene TRBJ2-7; D might be TRBD1 or TRBD2, each matching 5 bases. Deletions cut 7 bases from V and 5 bases from J, with 12 bases between. The CDR3 runs to 12 residues. CDR1 is MDHEN and CDR2 is SYDVKM in the germline V gene. CDR3 in amino acids: CASTRGVHEQYF. Written as DNA, the CDR3 is TGTGCCAGCACAAGGGGAGTCCACGAGCAGTACTTC.

The chain is built from TRBV15 and TRBJ1-2; 7 bases line up with TRBD1. V shed 0 bases, J shed 8 bases, and the junction held 9 bases outside the gene matches. CDR1 and CDR2 from the germline V gene are LNHNV and YYDKDF (reference sequence). The CDR3 runs to 15 residues. This CDR3 is CATSREGGGASGYTF. CDR3 sequence (DNA): TGTGCCACCAGCAGAGAAGGAGGGGGCGCAAGCGGCTACACCTTC.

The chain recombines TRBV4-1 with TRBJ2-7, with 13 bases identical to TRBD2. V shed 1 base and J 5 bases; nucleotides not matched to a gene: 2. CDR1 is MGHRA and CDR2 is YSYEKL in the germline V gene. The CDR3 is made up of 15 amino acids. CDR3 DNA: TGCGCCAGCAGCCAAGGAGGACTAGCGGGGGACGAGCAGTACTTC. It encodes CASSQGGLAGDEQYF.

The gene calls are TRBV11-2 and TRBJ2-7; TRBD2 is a possible D gene (5 bases). Trimming took 2 bases from V and 2 from J, leaving 10 bases between them. Germline values: CDR1 SGHAT, CDR2 FQNNGV. The length of the CDR3 is 14 residues. The CDR3 region has the DNA TGTGCCAGCAGCTTAAAAACAGCGGCCTACGAGCAGTACTTC. This gives the protein CASSLKTAAYEQYF.

The gene calls are TRBV10-1 and TRBJ2-1; no reliable D call. Germline loops: CDR1 WNHNN, CDR2 SYGVQD (reference sequence). V gave up 5 bases and J gave up 6 bases, with 14 bases separating them. This CDR3 is built from 14 residues. This CDR3 is CASSYSSTANEQFF. Written as DNA, the CDR3 is TGCGCCAGCAGTTACTCTAGTACGGCCAATGAGCAGTTCTTC.

This clone was observed once. Other DNA sequences from this sample encode an identical CDR3 as well. This chain uses TRBV5-1 with TRBJ2-5; no definite D call. The CDR3 runs 13 residues. V was cut by 2 bases and J by 1 base, with 6 bases left in between. Germline V gives CDR1 SGHRS, CDR2 YFSETQ. The CDR3 nucleotides read TGCGCCAGCAGCTTAGGGCCCCAAGAGACCCAGTACTTC. Translating gives CASSLGPQETQYF.

This chain uses TRBV19 with TRBJ2-1; TRBD2 aligns across 8 bases. V dropped 1 base and J dropped 4; count of bases not matched to a gene: 6. There are 16 residues in the CDR3. Germline-derived CDR1 and CDR2 are LNHDA and SQIVND (reference sequence). The chain's CDR3 is CASSIGGLETYNEQFF. CDR3 DNA: TGTGCCAGTAGTATAGGGGGACTAGAGACTTACAATGAGCAGTTCTTC.

The chain employs TRBV29-1 and TRBJ1-4; D is possibly TRBD1 (6 bases). This CDR3 contains 13 residues. V dropped 5 bases and J dropped 5 bases, with 12 bases sitting between them. The germline V gene has CDR1 SQVTM and CDR2 ANQGSEA. DNA of the CDR3: TGCAGCGTTTGGGGCAGGGGAAATGAAAAACTGTTTTTT. Amino acids: CSVWGRGNEKLFF.

The sample holds one count of this clone. V is TRBV28 and J is TRBJ1-1; no firm D call. Germline-derived CDR1 and CDR2 are MDHEN and SYDVKM. The germline V and J ends were trimmed by 8 bases and 5 bases, with 15 bases remaining between them. The CDR3 length is 13 residues. The CDR3 region is CASGIGWGTEAFF. CDR3 DNA: TGTGCCAGCGGTATTGGATGGGGAACTGAAGCTTTCTTT.

The chain employs TRBV7-2 and TRBJ2-7; D call uncertain. Trimming took off 4 bases at V and 2 bases at J, with 6 bases between the two ends. This CDR3 has 12 amino acids. CDR1 is SGHTA and CDR2 is FQGNSA in the germline V gene. The CDR3 region has the DNA TGTGCCAGCAGCTCGTTTACCTACGAGCAGTACTTC. Protein: CASSSFTYEQYF.

This chain uses TRBV5-6 with TRBJ2-7, with 8 bases matching TRBD1. The V gene end was trimmed by 4 bases and the J gene end by 7 bases; junction bases not matched to a gene: 7. The CDR3 has 13 residues. CDR1 and CDR2 (germline): SGHDT, YYEEEE. CDR3 loop: CASSPRQGWEQYF. CDR3 DNA: TGTGCCAGCAGCCCTAGACAGGGGTGGGAGCAGTACTTC.

The chain carries TRBV28 and TRBJ1-5; D unclear. This CDR3 region has 14 residues. CDR1 is MDHEN and CDR2 is SYDVKM in the germline V gene. V was shortened by 7 bases and J by 12 bases, with 22 bases between the two germline ends. Written as DNA, the CDR3 is TGTGCCAGCACCCGTCCTTTTGGAGCGACCGGCCAGCATTTT. This encodes CASTRPFGATGQHF.

This clone was recorded once. In DNA form, the CDR3 reads TGCAGCGTTGAGGACCCCGGGACAGGGTTGGTTTCGCCGAACACCGGGGAGCTGTTTTTT. It specifies CSVEDPGTGLVSPNTGELFF. The chain links TRBV29-1 to TRBJ2-2; TRBD1 aligns across 9 bases. V shed 3 bases, J shed 0 bases, and the junction held 17 bases outside the gene matches. CDR1 and CDR2 from the germline V gene are SQVTM and ANQGSEA. This CDR3 is 20 amino acids long.

V is TRBV4-2 and J is TRBJ2-1; 7 bases are shared with TRBD2. The CDR3 runs to 18 residues. Looked up from germline, CDR1 is LGHNA and CDR2 is YNFKEQ. After removal of 0 bases from V and 4 bases from J, the junction contained 12 bases not matched to a gene. The CDR3 sequence: CASSQETLGTTEYNEQFF. The CDR3 DNA reads as TGTGCCAGCAGCCAAGAGACCTTAGGGACTACCGAATACAATGAGCAGTTCTTC.

In its sample, this clone was seen once. The rearrangement uses TRBV7-8 and TRBJ2-7; TRBD2 might be the D (5 bases). V lost 5 bases, J lost 3 bases, and 17 bases lay in between. This CDR3 has 15 residues. Germline lookup yields CDR1 SGHVS and CDR2 FQNEAQ. CDR3 DNA sequence: TGTGCCAGCAGCGAGGGCCAGCCACCACACTACGAGCAGTACTTC. Amino acid sequence: CASSEGQPPHYEQYF.

The chain combines TRBV7-8 with TRBJ2-7; 14 bases are a match to TRBD2. V dropped 5 bases and J dropped 2; count of bases not matched to a gene: 5. Germline loops: CDR1 SGHVS, CDR2 FQNEAQ. CDR3 size: 16 residues. The CDR3 sequence is CASSAGLAGGTYEQYF. For the CDR3, the DNA is TGTGCCAGCAGCGCTGGACTAGCGGGAGGAACCTACGAGCAGTACTTC.